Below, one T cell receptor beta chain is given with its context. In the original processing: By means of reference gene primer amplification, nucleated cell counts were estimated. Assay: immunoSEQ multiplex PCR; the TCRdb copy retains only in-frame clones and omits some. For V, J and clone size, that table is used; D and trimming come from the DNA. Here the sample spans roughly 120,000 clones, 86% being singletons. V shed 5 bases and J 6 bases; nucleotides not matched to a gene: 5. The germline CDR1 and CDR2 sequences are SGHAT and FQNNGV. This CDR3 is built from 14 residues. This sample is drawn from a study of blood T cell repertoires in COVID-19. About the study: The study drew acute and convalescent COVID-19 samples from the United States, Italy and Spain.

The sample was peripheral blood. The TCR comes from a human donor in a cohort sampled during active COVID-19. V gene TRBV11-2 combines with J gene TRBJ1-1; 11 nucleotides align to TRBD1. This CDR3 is CASSRDRGAPEAFF. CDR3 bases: TGTGCCAGCAGCCGGGACAGGGGGGCCCCTGAAGCTTTCTTT.